This TCR beta chain was sequenced for a study of blood T cell repertoires in COVID-19. Study context: Donors in the United States, Italy and Spain gave samples during acute or convalescent COVID-19. From T cells, B-cell-depleted T cells, or PBMCs came the material, which was cDNA or gDNA.

In the original processing: Reference gene primers were amplified, and this amplification served to estimate nucleated cell counts. Sequenced by immunoSEQ multiplex PCR; TCRdb stores in-frame clones only, minus some. For V, J and clone size, that table is used; D and trimming come from the DNA. This sample has approximately 300,000 clones, with around 90% found just once. Sequenced input: peripheral blood. The TCR sequence derives from a man in his fifties or sixties with active or convalescent COVID-19.

This chain's CDR3 is CARNTRGDQETQYF. The CDR3 DNA reads as TGTGCCAGAAACACCAGGGGGGACCAAGAGACCCAGTACTTC. This chain uses TRBV5-3 with TRBJ2-5, with D maybe TRBD1 (7 bases). TRBV5-3 is treated as an ORF (open reading frame) with a function not yet certain. Trimming took 6 bases from V and 0 from J, leaving 12 bases between them. The CDR3 contains 14 residues.